This T cell receptor (beta chain) was documented in a study of T-cell reconstitution after alpha-beta-depleted transplantation in children. This clonotype has a handful of counts. No antigen is known for it. Study outcomes and limitations: Some patients' high day-60 TCRbeta diversity was attributed to recipient cells surviving conditioning. T cells produced anew were the main source of T-cell counts and diversity one year after transplant.

This sample's TCRbeta library carried unique molecular identifier barcodes. TCRdb passed the PCR reads through MiXCR, listing each CDR3 protein once. The sample lists about 110,000 distinct CDR3 sequences; approximately 6.6% were seen once. CDR3 length equals 14 residues. Germline CDR1 is SGHTA and CDR2 is FQGTGA. V was shortened by 5 bases and J by 8 bases, with 16 bases between the two germline ends. The TCR comes from a male patient between 2 and 10 years old who had a stem cell transplant for acute lymphoblastic leukemia, so the T cells may come from the graft donor. This specimen was PBMCs, mostly from graft donor cells, taken 360 days after TCRalphabeta/CD19-depleted stem cell transplant. This chain uses TRBV7-3 with TRBJ2-1; either TRBD1 or TRBD2 may fit D (6 bases each). CDR3 coding DNA: TGTGCCAGCAGCCCGCTCGGGGGCCGAGATGAGCAGTTCTTC. Its translation is CASSPLGGRDEQFF.